A single sample gave rise to the 26 T cell receptor beta chains below, sequenced in a study of cytomegalovirus exposure and HLA in healthy donors. PCR primers comprised 60 Vbeta and 13 Jbeta primers. Profiled with immunoSEQ multiplex PCR; TCRdb holds only in-frame clones, not every one. The sample carries 160,000 or so clones, approximately 70% recorded once. The source material was PBMCs. The receptors originated from a human donor in good health.

This clone appeared a few times. J is TRBJ2-1 and V is TRBV6-1; TRBD2 might be the D (6 bases). Germline CDR1 MNHNS, CDR2 SASEGT. The CDR3 contains 13 residues. V lost 10 bases and J 3 bases, leaving 13 bases between the germline ends. In DNA, the CDR3 is TGTGCCACCGCGGGACGCAACTACAATGAGCAGTTCTTC. Protein product: CATAGRNYNEQFF.

This clone was detected once. The chain recombines TRBV7-9 with TRBJ2-1, with D hard to call. CDR1 SEHNR and CDR2 FQNEAQ come from the germline V gene (reference sequence). The germline V and J ends were trimmed by 2 bases and 1 base, with 6 bases remaining between them. This CDR3 is 14 amino acids long. The CDR3 protein is CASSLIESYNEQFF. The CDR3 DNA is TGTGCCAGCAGCTTAATTGAGTCCTACAATGAGCAGTTCTTC.

The J gene is TRBJ1-2, the V gene TRBV14, with D possibly being TRBD1 (6 bases). V was cut by 2 bases and J by 8 bases, with 12 bases left in between. Per germline, CDR1 SGHDN and CDR2 FVKESK. This CDR3 region has 13 residues. The CDR3 region is CASSQQGLGGYTF. CDR3 DNA: TGTGCCAGCAGCCAACAGGGGCTTGGGGGCTACACCTTC.

The V gene is TRBV2, the J gene TRBJ1-2, with D possibly matching TRBD1 (6 bases). The germline V and J ends were trimmed by 7 bases and 8 bases, with 14 bases remaining between them. CDR1 and CDR2 from the germline V gene are SNHLY and FYNNEI. This CDR3 has 12 amino acids. As DNA, the CDR3 is TGTGCCAGCATCTCAGACAGGAGGGGCTACACCTTC. Translated, it gives CASISDRRGYTF.

This chain links TRBV6-5 with TRBJ1-1, with D maybe TRBD1 (5 bases). The CDR3 consists of 13 residues. V lost 6 bases to trimming and J lost 7 bases, with 15 bases between them. Germline V lookup: CDR1 MNHEY, CDR2 SVGAGI. The CDR3 DNA follows: TGTGCCAGCAGAGGACACGTTTTGGGTGAAGCTTTCTTT. Its translation: CASRGHVLGEAFF.

The CDR3 nucleotides read TGTGCCAGCAGCTTAGGGGGACTAGCGTCCTACGAGCAGTACTTC. Encoded protein: CASSLGGLASYEQYF. This chain connects TRBV13 to TRBJ2-7; 10 bases line up with TRBD2. Germline CDR1 reads PRHDT; CDR2 reads FYEKMQ (reference sequence). Unmatched junction bases numbered 0, after V lost 0 bases and J lost 1 base. This CDR3 is 15 amino acids long. Combining the CDR3 with reference TRBV13 and TRBJ2-7 gives the whole variable domain AAGVIQSPRHLIKEKRETATLKCYPIPRHDTVYWYQQGPGQDPQFLISFYEKMQSDKGSIPDRFSAQQFSDYHSELNMSSLELGDSALYFCASSLGGLASYEQYFGPGTRLTVT.

This clone was observed a handful of times. The chain carries TRBV2 and TRBJ2-1; TRBD1 agrees at 11 bases. The germline V gene has CDR1 SNHLY and CDR2 FYNNEI. V was clipped by 3 bases and J by 6 bases; unmatched bases: 4. This CDR3 has 15 residues. CDR3 sequence reads: CASSDPGQGVNEQFF. CDR3 DNA: TGTGCCAGCAGTGACCCGGGACAGGGGGTCAATGAGCAGTTCTTC. The full variable domain, its missing parts supplied by reference TRBV2 and TRBJ2-1, is EPEVTQTPSHQVTQMGQEVILRCVPISNHLYFYWYRQILGQKVEFLVSFYNNEISEKSEIFDDQFSVERPDGSNFTLKIRSTKLEDSAMYFCASSDPGQGVNEQFFGPGTRLTVL.

CDR3 region: CASSLVGTSGDSQETQYF. The CDR3, as DNA: TGTGCCAGCAGCTTAGTGGGGACTAGCGGGGATTCCCAAGAGACCCAGTACTTC. V usage is TRBV7-9 and J usage is TRBJ2-5; 13 bases map to TRBD2. CDR3 length: 18 residues. Germline V gene lookup returns CDR1 SEHNR and CDR2 FQNEAQ (reference sequence). Losses at the gene ends were 1 base for V and 1 base for J; bases not matched to a gene: 6.

This clone was counted once. The rearrangement uses TRBV9 and TRBJ2-3; D perhaps matches TRBD1 (6 bases). Between the trimmed V and J ends, which lost 4 bases and 0 bases, there was a span of 18 bases. Germline values: CDR1 SGDLS, CDR2 YYNGEE. This CDR3 comprises 17 residues. The CDR3 spells CASSRLQGGESTDTQYF. The CDR3 nucleotides read TGTGCCAGCAGCAGATTACAGGGTGGAGAGAGCACAGATACGCAGTATTTT. The variable domain in full, completed from reference TRBV9 and TRBJ2-3, reads DSGVTQTPKHLITATGQRVTLRCSPRSGDLSVYWYQQSLDQGLQFLIQYYNGEERAKGNILERFSAQQFPDLHSELNLSSLELGDSALYFCASSRLQGGESTDTQYFGPGTRLTVL.

This sequence joins TRBV28 and TRBJ1-1, with no clear D. Germline CDR1 MDHEN, CDR2 SYDVKM. Trimming stripped 2 bases from V and 11 bases from J, with 15 bases between. This CDR3 spans 13 amino acids. The CDR3: CASSLTPSRDAFF. CDR3 nucleotide sequence: TGTGCCAGCAGTTTAACCCCTAGTCGGGATGCTTTCTTT. The whole variable domain, filled in from reference TRBV28 and TRBJ1-1, reads DVKVTQSSRYLVKRTGEKVFLECVQDMDHENMFWYRQDPGLGLRLIYFSYDVKMKEKGDIPEGYSVSREKKERFSLILESASTNQTSMYLCASSLTPSRDAFFGQGTRLTVV.

This chain links TRBV5-1 with TRBJ1-4; 7 nucleotides line up with TRBD1. The CDR3 spans 14 residues. J was trimmed by 8 bases and V by 4 bases; bases with no gene match: 8. Looked up from germline, CDR1 is SGHRS and CDR2 is YFSETQ. This CDR3 reads CASSPSQGREKLFF. CDR3 nucleotides: TGCGCCAGCAGCCCATCACAGGGGAGGGAAAAACTGTTTTTT.

The chain joins TRBV19 to TRBJ2-1; 10 nucleotides match TRBD1. V trimming: 4 bases; J trimming: 7 bases; junction bases outside the gene matches: 10. From germline, CDR1 is LNHDA and CDR2 SQIVND (reference sequence). This CDR3 spans 16 amino acids. The DNA for the CDR3 is TGTGCCAGTAGTAGCAACCCCCGGGACAGGGGAAATGAGCAGTTCTTC. Encoded protein: CASSSNPRDRGNEQFF.

CDR3 bases: TGTGCCAGCAGCCCCGGAGGCAGGGGGCCAACTAATGAAAAACTGTTTTTT. Protein sequence: CASSPGGRGPTNEKLFF. The chain couples TRBV5-4 to TRBJ1-4, with 8 bases identical to TRBD1. Germline V gene lookup returns CDR1 SGHNT and CDR2 YYREEE (reference sequence). This CDR3 region has 17 residues. J lost 0 bases, V lost 4 bases, and 8 bases had no gene match.

This clone appeared a single time. The chain has TRBV7-3 and TRBJ2-7; tentatively, D is TRBD2 (6 bases). The V gene's germline CDR1 is SGHTA and CDR2 FQGTGA. The CDR3 has 13 residues. Trimming took off 5 bases at V and 6 bases at J, with 14 bases between the two ends. This CDR3 is CASSPHAAGEQYF. The DNA of the CDR3 is TGTGCCAGCAGCCCCCATGCAGCGGGCGAGCAGTACTTC.

The chain combines TRBV9 with TRBJ1-2; unclear D gene. The CDR3 extends over 16 amino acids. Looked up from germline, CDR1 is SGDLS and CDR2 is YYNGEE. Between the trimmed V and J ends, which lost 2 bases and 0 bases, there was a span of 14 bases. The CDR3 DNA is TGTGCCAGCAGCGTCCGATGGAGTTCCGCTAACTATGGCTACACCTTC. Its translation: CASSVRWSSANYGYTF.

The chain combines TRBV7-6 with TRBJ2-7, with D possibly TRBD1 on 5 matching bases. V gave up 7 bases and J gave up 1 base, with 14 bases separating them. Looked up from germline, CDR1 is SGHVS and CDR2 is FNYEAQ. The CDR3 has 14 residues. The CDR3 spells CASTPQGFSYEQYF. As DNA, the CDR3 is TGTGCCAGCACCCCGCAGGGTTTTTCCTACGAGCAGTACTTC.

The chain couples TRBV9 to TRBJ2-7, with 9 positions matching TRBD2. Germline-derived CDR1 and CDR2 are SGDLS and YYNGEE. The CDR3 is made up of 14 amino acids. Trimming at V came to 0 bases and at J to 3 bases, leaving 1 base not matched to a gene. The chain's CDR3 is CASSVDSGGYEQYF. The CDR3, as DNA: TGTGCCAGCAGCGTAGATAGCGGGGGCTACGAGCAGTACTTC.

The V gene is TRBV27, the J gene TRBJ1-2; maybe TRBD1 (5 bases). Germline V gene data show CDR1 as MNHEY and CDR2 as SMNVEV (reference sequence). V dropped 3 bases and J dropped 4 bases, with 9 bases sitting between them. This CDR3 has 13 amino acids. CDR3 nucleotide sequence: TGTGCCAGCAGTTTCAGGGCCGGCTATGGCTACACCTTC. Translation gives CASSFRAGYGYTF.

This clone appeared a few times. The chain recombines TRBV10-1 with TRBJ2-1; D not certain. From germline, CDR1 is WNHNN and CDR2 SYGVQD (reference sequence). This CDR3 is built from 12 residues. V lost 5 bases and J lost 8, with 10 bases in between. CDR3 sequence (DNA): TGCGCCAGCAGTTTCCAGGCCGATGAGCAGTTCTTC. Translating it yields CASSFQADEQFF.

This sequence joins TRBV5-1 and TRBJ2-3; 8 nucleotides agree with TRBD1. CDR3 length equals 16 residues. The junction had 4 bases not matched to a gene; V was cut back by 0 bases and J by 1 base. Per the germline V gene, CDR1 is SGHRS and CDR2 is YFSETQ. The CDR3 region is CASSLDRGFGTDTQYF. CDR3 in DNA: TGCGCCAGCAGCTTGGACAGGGGGTTCGGCACAGATACGCAGTATTTT.

The CDR3 region is CASSGYLSTDTQYF. DNA of the CDR3: TGTGCCAGCAGCGGCTACCTCAGCACAGATACGCAGTATTTT. The J gene is TRBJ2-3, the V gene TRBV9; D ambiguous. V dropped 3 bases and J dropped 0 bases, with 8 bases sitting between them. Per the germline V gene, CDR1 is SGDLS and CDR2 is YYNGEE. The CDR3 runs to 14 residues.

The chain couples TRBV18 to TRBJ1-1; tentative D call: TRBD1 (6 bases). This CDR3 is 17 amino acids long. CDR1 is KGHSH and CDR2 is LQKENI in the germline V gene. V lost 2 bases and J lost 4, with 20 bases in between. The CDR3 loop is CASSPARGGGGFTEAFF. Here the CDR3 DNA reads TGTGCCAGCTCACCAGCCCGCGGGGGCGGCGGGTTCACTGAAGCTTTCTTT.

The chain carries TRBV11-2 and TRBJ2-7, with a tentative D call TRBD1 (6 bases). The V gene's germline CDR1 is SGHAT and CDR2 FQNNGV. The CDR3 runs 13 residues. Trimming pared 7 bases from V and 3 bases from J, leaving 13 bases between. The CDR3 region is CASKNLDSYEQYF. In DNA, the CDR3 is TGTGCCAGCAAGAACTTGGACAGCTACGAGCAGTACTTC. The full variable domain, its missing parts supplied by reference TRBV11-2 and TRBJ2-7, is EAGVAQSPRYKIIEKRQSVAFWCNPISGHATLYWYQQILGQGPKLLIQFQNNGVVDDSQLPKDRFSAERLKGVDSTLKIQPAKLEDSAVYLCASKNLDSYEQYFGPGTRLTVT.

This chain uses TRBV29-1 with TRBJ1-2; 8 bases align to TRBD1. The CDR3 contains 13 residues. Per germline, CDR1 SQVTM and CDR2 ANQGSEA. The V and J ends lost 3 bases and 4 bases, in that order; junction bases with no gene match: 4. Here the CDR3 reads CSVETGDGYGYTF. CDR3 DNA: TGCAGCGTTGAGACAGGGGACGGCTATGGCTACACCTTC.

This clone was recorded a few times. The CDR3 spells CASSLGSGYGYTF. The CDR3 DNA sequence: TGTGCCAGCAGCTTAGGGTCAGGGTATGGCTACACCTTC. This sequence joins TRBV7-9 and TRBJ1-2; TRBD1 might be the D (5 bases). The CDR3 is 13 residues long. CDR1 SEHNR and CDR2 FQNEAQ come from the germline V gene (reference sequence). Trimming shortened V by 1 base and J by 5 bases, and 8 bases separated the two germline ends.

V gene TRBV6-1 combines with J gene TRBJ1-1; D unclear. This CDR3 contains 16 residues. The germline V and J ends were trimmed by 2 bases and 0 bases, with 13 bases remaining between them. Germline CDR1 MNHNS, CDR2 SASEGT. The CDR3 DNA follows: TGTGCCAGCAGTGAAACCCCTTGGAGGGTGAACACTGAAGCTTTCTTT. Translation: CASSETPWRVNTEAFF.